This T cell receptor (beta chain) was found in a study of cytomegalovirus exposure and HLA in healthy donors. The CDR3 length is 16 residues. V trimming: 1 base; J trimming: 5 bases; junction bases outside the gene matches: 6. Germline lookup yields CDR1 SGDLS and CDR2 YYNGEE. PCR was performed using 60 Vbeta and 13 Jbeta primers. The table came from immunoSEQ multiplex PCR; TCRdb's copy has only in-frame clones and leaves some out. The sample includes approximately 150,000 clones, roughly 76% of them seen just once. As for this clone: Its target is unknown.

Overall study results and limits: Equally common other TCR beta chains were less clonally expanded than HLA-associated ones, a later analysis found. The study assumed roughly uniform donor sequencing depth for presence/absence analyses.

The sequence was collected from a female donor in good health and CMV-seronegative. Sequenced: PBMCs. The J gene is TRBJ2-1, the V gene TRBV9; 10 bases fit TRBD1. CDR3 bases: TGTGCCAGCAGCGTATGGACAGGGGGAGTGAACAATGAGCAGTTCTTC. Translating it yields CASSVWTGGVNNEQFF.